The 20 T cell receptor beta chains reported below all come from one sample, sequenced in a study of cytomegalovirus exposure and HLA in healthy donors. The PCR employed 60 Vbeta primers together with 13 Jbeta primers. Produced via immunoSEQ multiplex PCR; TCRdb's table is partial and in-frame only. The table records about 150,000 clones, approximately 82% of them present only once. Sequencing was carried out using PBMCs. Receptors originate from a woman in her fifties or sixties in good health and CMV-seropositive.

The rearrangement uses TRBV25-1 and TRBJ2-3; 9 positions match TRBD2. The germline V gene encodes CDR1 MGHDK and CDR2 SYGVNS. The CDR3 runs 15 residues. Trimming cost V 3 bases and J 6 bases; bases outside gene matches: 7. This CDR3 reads CASSEAGGPRDTQYF. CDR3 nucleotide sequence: TGTGCCAGCAGTGAGGCGGGGGGGCCAAGGGATACGCAGTATTTT. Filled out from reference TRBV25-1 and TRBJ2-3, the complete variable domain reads EADIYQTPRYLVIGTGKKITLECSQTMGHDKMYWYQQDPGMELHLIHYSYGVNSTEKGDLSSESTVSRIRTEHFPLTLESARPSHTSQYLCASSEAGGPRDTQYFGPGTRLTVL.

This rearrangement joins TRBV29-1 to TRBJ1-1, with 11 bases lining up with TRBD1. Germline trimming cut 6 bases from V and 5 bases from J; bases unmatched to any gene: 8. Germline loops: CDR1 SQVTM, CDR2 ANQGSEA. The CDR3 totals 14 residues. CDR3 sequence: CSVRPGQGGTEAFF. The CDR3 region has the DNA TGCAGCGTCCGACCGGGACAGGGGGGTACTGAAGCTTTCTTT.

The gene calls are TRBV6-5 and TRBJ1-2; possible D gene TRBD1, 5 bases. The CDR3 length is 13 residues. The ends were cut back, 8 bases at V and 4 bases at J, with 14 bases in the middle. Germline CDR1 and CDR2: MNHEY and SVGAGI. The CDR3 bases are TGTGCCAGCGGGGGAGGGAGGACCTATGGCTACACCTTC. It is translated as CASGGGRTYGYTF.

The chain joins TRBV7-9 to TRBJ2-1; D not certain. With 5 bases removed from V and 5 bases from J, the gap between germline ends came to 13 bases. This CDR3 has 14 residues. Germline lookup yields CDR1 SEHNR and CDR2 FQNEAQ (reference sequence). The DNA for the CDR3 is TGTGCCAGCAGCGTTGACCACTATAACAATGAGCAGTTCTTC. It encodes CASSVDHYNNEQFF.

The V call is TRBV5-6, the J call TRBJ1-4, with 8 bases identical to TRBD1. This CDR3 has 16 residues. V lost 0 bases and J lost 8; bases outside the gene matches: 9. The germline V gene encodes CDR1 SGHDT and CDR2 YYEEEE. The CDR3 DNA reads TGTGCCAGCAGCTTGGGTTCCGGACAGGGTTCAGAAAAACTGTTTTTT. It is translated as CASSLGSGQGSEKLFF.

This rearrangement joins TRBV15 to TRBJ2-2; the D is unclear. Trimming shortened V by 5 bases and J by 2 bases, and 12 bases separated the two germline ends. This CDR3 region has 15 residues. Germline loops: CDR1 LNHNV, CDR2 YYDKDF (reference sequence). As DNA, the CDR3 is TGTGCCACCAGCCCTTATTTTTCCAACACCGGGGAGCTGTTTTTT. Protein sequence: CATSPYFSNTGELFF.

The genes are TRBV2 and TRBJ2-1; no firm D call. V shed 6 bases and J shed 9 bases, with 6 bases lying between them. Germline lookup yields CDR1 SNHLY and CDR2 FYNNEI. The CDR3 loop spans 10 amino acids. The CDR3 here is CASRSGEQFF. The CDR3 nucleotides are TGTGCCAGCAGGTCCGGTGAGCAGTTCTTC.

CDR3: CASSLGGGGGIRNQPQHF. The CDR3 DNA is TGTGCCAGCAGCTTAGGGGGCGGGGGCGGAATTCGCAATCAGCCCCAGCATTTT. The genes are TRBV7-2 and TRBJ1-5; weak D call: TRBD1 (6 bases). Germline-derived CDR1 and CDR2 are SGHTA and FQGNSA. This CDR3 region has 18 residues. Trimming stripped 1 base from V and 2 bases from J, with 18 bases between. The complete variable domain, with remaining parts taken from reference TRBV7-2 and TRBJ1-5, reads GAGVSQSPSNKVTEKGKDVELRCDPISGHTALYWYRQSLGQGLEFLIYFQGNSAPDKSGLPSDRFSAERTGGSVSTLTIQRTQQEDSAVYLCASSLGGGGGIRNQPQHFGDGTRLSIL.

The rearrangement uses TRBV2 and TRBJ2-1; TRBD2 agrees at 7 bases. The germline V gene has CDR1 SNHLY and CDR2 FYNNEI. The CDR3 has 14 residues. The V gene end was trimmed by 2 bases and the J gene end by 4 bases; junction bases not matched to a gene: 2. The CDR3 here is CASSELAEYNEQFF. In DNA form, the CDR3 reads TGTGCCAGCAGTGAACTAGCGGAGTACAATGAGCAGTTCTTC.

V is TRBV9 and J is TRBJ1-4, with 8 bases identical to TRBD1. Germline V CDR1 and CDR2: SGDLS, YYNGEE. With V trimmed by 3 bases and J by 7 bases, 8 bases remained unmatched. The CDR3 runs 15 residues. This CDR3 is CASSGSGGAIEKLFF. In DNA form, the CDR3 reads TGTGCCAGCAGCGGCTCAGGGGGCGCGATTGAAAAACTGTTTTTT.

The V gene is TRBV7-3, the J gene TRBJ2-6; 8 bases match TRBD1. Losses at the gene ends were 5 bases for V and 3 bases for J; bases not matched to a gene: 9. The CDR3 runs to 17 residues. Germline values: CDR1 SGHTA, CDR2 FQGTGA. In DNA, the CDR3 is TGTGCCAGCAGCGGGACGGACAGGGACTTTGGGGCCAACGTCCTGACTTTC. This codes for CASSGTDRDFGANVLTF.

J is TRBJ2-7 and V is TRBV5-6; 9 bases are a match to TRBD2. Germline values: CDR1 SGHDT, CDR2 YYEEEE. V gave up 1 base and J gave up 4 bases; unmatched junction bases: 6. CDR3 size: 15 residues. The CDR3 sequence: CASSLRLAGGYEQYF. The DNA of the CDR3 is TGTGCCAGCAGCTTGAGGTTGGCGGGGGGGTACGAGCAGTACTTC. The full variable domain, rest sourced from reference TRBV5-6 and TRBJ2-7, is DAGVTQSPTHLIKTRGQQVTLRCSPKSGHDTVSWYQQALGQGPQFIFQYYEEEERQRGNFPDRFSGHQFPNYSSELNVNALLLGDSALYLCASSLRLAGGYEQYFGPGTRLTVT.

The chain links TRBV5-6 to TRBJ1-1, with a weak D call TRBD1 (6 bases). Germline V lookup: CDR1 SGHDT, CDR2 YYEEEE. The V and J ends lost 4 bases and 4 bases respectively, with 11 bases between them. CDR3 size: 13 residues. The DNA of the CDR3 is TGTGCCAGCAGCCGTACAGGGTCCACTGAAGCTTTCTTT. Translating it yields CASSRTGSTEAFF.

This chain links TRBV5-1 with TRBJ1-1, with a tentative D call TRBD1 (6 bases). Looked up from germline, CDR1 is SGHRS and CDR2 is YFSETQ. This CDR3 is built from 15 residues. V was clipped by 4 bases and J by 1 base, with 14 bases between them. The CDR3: CASSKKTGQNTEAFF. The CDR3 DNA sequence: TGCGCCAGCAGCAAAAAAACGGGACAGAACACTGAAGCTTTCTTT.

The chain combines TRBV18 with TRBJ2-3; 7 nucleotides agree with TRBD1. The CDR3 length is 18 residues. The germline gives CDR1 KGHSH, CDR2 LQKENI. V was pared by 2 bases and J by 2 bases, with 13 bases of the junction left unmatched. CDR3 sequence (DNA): TGTGCCAGCTCACCAGACAGGGAAGACCTAATATTCACAGATACGCAGTATTTT. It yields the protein CASSPDREDLIFTDTQYF.

CDR3 bases: TGTGCCAGCTTCGGGGGGGGCTCCTACAATGAGCAGTTCTTC. This sequence encodes CASFGGGSYNEQFF. The chain uses TRBV2 and TRBJ2-1, with 8 bases identical to TRBD2. V lost 8 bases to trimming and J lost 0 bases; unmatched junction nucleotides: 3. Germline V gene lookup returns CDR1 SNHLY and CDR2 FYNNEI. This CDR3 spans 14 amino acids. The variable domain in full, completed from reference TRBV2 and TRBJ2-1, reads EPEVTQTPSHQVTQMGQEVILRCVPISNHLYFYWYRQILGQKVEFLVSFYNNEISEKSEIFDDQFSVERPDGSNFTLKIRSTKLEDSAMYFCASFGGGSYNEQFFGPGTRLTVL.

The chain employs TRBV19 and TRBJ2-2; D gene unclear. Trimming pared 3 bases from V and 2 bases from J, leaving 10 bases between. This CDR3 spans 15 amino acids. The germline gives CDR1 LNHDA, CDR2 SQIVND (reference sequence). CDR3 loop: CASSIGQFNTGELFF. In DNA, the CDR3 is TGTGCCAGTAGTATTGGTCAGTTCAACACCGGGGAGCTGTTTTTT.

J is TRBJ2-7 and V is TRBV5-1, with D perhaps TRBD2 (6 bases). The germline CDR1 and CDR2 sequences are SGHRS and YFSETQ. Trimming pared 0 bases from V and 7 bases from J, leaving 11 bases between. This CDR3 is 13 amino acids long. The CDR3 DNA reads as TGCGCCAGCAGCTTGGGGACTACCCTTGAGCAGTACTTC. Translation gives CASSLGTTLEQYF.

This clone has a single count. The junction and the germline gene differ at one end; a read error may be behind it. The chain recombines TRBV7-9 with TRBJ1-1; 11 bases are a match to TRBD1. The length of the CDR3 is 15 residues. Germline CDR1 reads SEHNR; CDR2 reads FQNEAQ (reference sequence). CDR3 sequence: CSSTNFGQGAPEAFF. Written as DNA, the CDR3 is TGTTCCAGCACCAATTTCGGACAGGGGGCCCCTGAAGCTTTCTTT.

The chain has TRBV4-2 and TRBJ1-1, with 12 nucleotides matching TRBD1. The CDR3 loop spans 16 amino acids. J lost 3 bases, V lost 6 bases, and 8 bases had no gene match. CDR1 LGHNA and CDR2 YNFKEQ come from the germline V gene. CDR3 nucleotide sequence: TGTGCCAGCAGGGGACAGGGGGCGATTAGTGACACTGAAGCTTTCTTT. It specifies CASRGQGAISDTEAFF.